What follows describes a single T cell receptor beta chain. This CDR3 region has 17 residues. Losses at the gene ends were 0 bases for V and 3 bases for J; bases not matched to a gene: 8. CDR1 SGHRS and CDR2 YFSETQ come from the germline V gene. The sample originates from a study of blood T cell repertoires in COVID-19. Study-level information: The cDNA or gDNA used as material had been derived from T cells, B-cell-depleted T cells, or PBMCs.

Methods used by the authors: Estimates of nucleated cell counts were drawn from the amplification of reference gene primers. TCRdb keeps only in-frame clones here, not all; method: immunoSEQ multiplex PCR. V and J calls and clone size are as listed in that table; D and trimming were resolved from the DNA. Among over 110,000 clones listed, roughly 87% were seen once. V and J are TRBV5-1 and TRBJ2-3; the match to TRBD1 covers 9 bases. This TCR came from a man in his sixties or seventies with acute or convalescent COVID-19. What was sequenced was peripheral blood. CDR3 coding DNA: TGCGCCAGCAGCTTGGAGTGGACAGGGGTAGTGACAGATACGCAGTATTTT. The encoded protein is CASSLEWTGVVTDTQYF.